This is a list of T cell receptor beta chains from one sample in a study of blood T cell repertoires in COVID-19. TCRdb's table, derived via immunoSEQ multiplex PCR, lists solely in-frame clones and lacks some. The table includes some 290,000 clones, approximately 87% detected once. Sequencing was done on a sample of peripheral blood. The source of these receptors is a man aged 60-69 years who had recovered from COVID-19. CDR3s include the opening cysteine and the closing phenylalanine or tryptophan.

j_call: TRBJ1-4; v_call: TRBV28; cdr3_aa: CASSTAGTGGNEKLFF
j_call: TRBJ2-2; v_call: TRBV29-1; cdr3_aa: CSVAVTGGKGELFF
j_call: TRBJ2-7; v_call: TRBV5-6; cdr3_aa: CASSNTVGGAYEQYF
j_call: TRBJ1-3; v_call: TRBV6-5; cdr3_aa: CASGREGTGNTIYF
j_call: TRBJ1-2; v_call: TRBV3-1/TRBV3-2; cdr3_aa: CASSQVGTVNYGYTF
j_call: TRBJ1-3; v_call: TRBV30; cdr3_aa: CAWSGGTASSGNTIYF
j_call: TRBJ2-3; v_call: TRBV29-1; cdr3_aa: CSVKTPGVGTDTQYF
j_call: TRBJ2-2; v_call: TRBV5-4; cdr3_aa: CASSPGGALANTGELFF
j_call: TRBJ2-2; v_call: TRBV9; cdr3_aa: CASSVRSGFLGGMNTGELFF
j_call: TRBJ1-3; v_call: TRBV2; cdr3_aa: CASREQGHSGNTIYF
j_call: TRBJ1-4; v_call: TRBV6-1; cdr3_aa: CASSEVSGVSNEKLFF
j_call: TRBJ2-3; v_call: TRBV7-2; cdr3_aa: CASSLSGTGGTDTQYF
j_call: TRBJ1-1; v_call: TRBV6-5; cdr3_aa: CASNPPVTEAFF
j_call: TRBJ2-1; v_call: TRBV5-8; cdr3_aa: CASSLAGQGFNEQFF
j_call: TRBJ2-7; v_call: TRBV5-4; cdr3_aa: CASSLVQGLSYEQYF
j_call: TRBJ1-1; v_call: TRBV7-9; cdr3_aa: CASSRRGNTEAFF
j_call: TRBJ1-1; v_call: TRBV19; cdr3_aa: CASSIRGLPNTEAFF
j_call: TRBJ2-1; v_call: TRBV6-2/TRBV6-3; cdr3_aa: CASSYRPGTSGRTAKSEQFF
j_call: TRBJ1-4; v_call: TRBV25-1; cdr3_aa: CASSEPGQPSEKLFF
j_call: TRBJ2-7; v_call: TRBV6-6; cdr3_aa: CASSSVAGGPHEQYF
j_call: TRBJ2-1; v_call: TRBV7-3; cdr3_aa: CASSAGVGYNEQFF
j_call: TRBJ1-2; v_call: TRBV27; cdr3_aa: CASSATGTGYTF
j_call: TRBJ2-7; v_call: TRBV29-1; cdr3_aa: CSVEAYYEQYF
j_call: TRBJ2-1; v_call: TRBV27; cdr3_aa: CASSSTSGRAHEQFF
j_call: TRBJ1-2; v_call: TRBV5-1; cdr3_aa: CASSQSGTGVYGYTF